This passage covers 23 T cell receptor beta chains from one sample sequenced in a study of shared clonotypes between healthy human individuals. Profiled with immunoSEQ multiplex PCR; TCRdb holds only in-frame clones, not every one. The repertoire holds more than 550,000 clones, with less than 95% as singletons. Sequencing input: memory CD8+ T cells from PBMCs. Subset: CD45RO+ cells pooled with CCR7-negative TemRA cells. These receptors came from a man aged 18 to 30 in good health. Some clones in this sample may be carry-over from other donors' samples.

This chain joins TRBV28 and TRBJ2-5; D may be TRBD1 or TRBD2 (5 bases each). Between the trimmed V and J ends, which lost 6 bases and 2 bases, there was a span of 16 bases. CDR3 length: 15 residues. Germline V gene sequence: CDR1 MDHEN, CDR2 SYDVKM. The DNA of the CDR3 is TGTGCCAGCAGACTTTGGGGGACGAGGCAAGAGACCCAGTACTTC. It codes for CASRLWGTRQETQYF.

The chain employs TRBV7-6 and TRBJ1-3; D is uncertain. V gave up 5 bases and J gave up 3 bases, with 14 bases separating them. The CDR3 covers 15 residues. CDR1 SGHVS and CDR2 FNYEAQ come from the germline V gene. CDR3 protein: CASSPVLGYGNTIYF. CDR3 in DNA: TGTGCCAGCAGCCCAGTTCTAGGGTATGGAAACACCATATATTTT.

The rearrangement joins TRBV29-1 to TRBJ2-7; D call uncertain. Trimming shortened V by 1 base and J by 2 bases, and 6 bases separated the two germline ends. Germline V gene lookup returns CDR1 SQVTM and CDR2 ANQGSEA. The CDR3 totals 12 residues. The CDR3 here is CSVEADTYEQYF. CDR3 in DNA: TGCAGCGTTGAAGCCGATACCTACGAGCAGTACTTC.

The chain's CDR3 is CASGLPNLDEQFF. The CDR3 DNA follows: TGTGCCAGCGGATTGCCCAACCTCGATGAGCAGTTCTTC. The chain joins TRBV27 to TRBJ2-1; D not certain. CDR1 MNHEY and CDR2 SMNVEV come from the germline V gene (reference sequence). This CDR3 comprises 13 residues. With 8 bases removed from V and 8 bases from J, the gap between germline ends came to 16 bases.

As to this clone: A much larger clone lies a single base off, so this may be a read error. The J gene is TRBJ1-5, the V gene TRBV10-3; D call uncertain. CDR3 length: 12 residues. Germline CDR1 is ENHRY and CDR2 is SYGVKD. The CDR3 DNA reads as TGTGCCGTCAGTGAAGGTACCGGGCCCCAGCATTTT. This codes for CAVSEGTGPQHF.

This chain joins TRBV10-3 and TRBJ2-7, with D uncertain. There are 13 residues in the CDR3. The V end was cut by 9 bases, the J end by 2 bases, with 14 bases between. Looked up from germline, CDR1 is ENHRY and CDR2 is SYGVKD. CDR3 bases: TGTGCCATTGCCGATGGTAGGGCCTACGAGCAGTACTTC. Amino acid sequence: CAIADGRAYEQYF.

V and J are TRBV12-1 and TRBJ2-7. TRBV12-1 is reported as a pseudogene. The CDR3 runs 15 residues. The CDR3: CASSFGHPSSYEQYF. The DNA of the CDR3 is TGTGCCAGCAGCTTTGGGCACCCGAGCTCCTACGAGCAGTACTTC.

CDR3 bases: TGTGCCAGCAGCGGGGGGGACCCTTACGAGCAGTACTTC. Its protein is CASSGGDPYEQYF. The chain couples TRBV7-9 to TRBJ2-7; 7 bases are a match to TRBD2. Germline assignment: CDR1 SEHNR and CDR2 FQNEAQ (reference sequence). The CDR3 extends over 13 amino acids. V lost 5 bases to trimming and J lost 4 bases; unmatched junction nucleotides: 5.

The chain carries TRBV5-6 and TRBJ2-7; D is possibly TRBD1 (6 bases). This CDR3 spans 14 amino acids. CDR1 SGHDT and CDR2 YYEEEE come from the germline V gene. V was shortened by 3 bases and J by 3 bases, with 13 bases between the two germline ends. Here the CDR3 DNA reads TGTGCCAGCAGCTGGGGACAAGTCGACTACGAGCAGTACTTC. Amino acids: CASSWGQVDYEQYF.

This rearrangement joins TRBV11-2 to TRBJ1-1, with TRBD1 matching over 8 bases. Per germline, CDR1 SGHAT and CDR2 FQNNGV. This CDR3 has 15 amino acids. V gave up 6 bases and J gave up 6 bases; unmatched junction bases: 12. The CDR3 DNA follows: TGTGCCAGCAGACCCTTCGGACAGGGCAAGCCTGAAGCTTTCTTT. It translates to CASRPFGQGKPEAFF.

A single count supports this clone. The J gene is TRBJ2-1, the V gene TRBV29-1; 11 nucleotides line up with TRBD2. CDR1 and CDR2 (germline): SQVTM, ANQGSEA. The CDR3 is 17 amino acids. V was clipped by 6 bases and J by 0 bases; unmatched bases: 10. This chain's CDR3 is CSVQGLAEDSSYNEQFF. The CDR3 DNA sequence: TGCAGCGTCCAGGGACTAGCGGAGGATAGCTCCTACAATGAGCAGTTCTTC.

The chain links TRBV9 to TRBJ1-1; D is ambiguous. CDR3 length: 13 residues. V was trimmed by 4 bases and J by 6 bases, leaving 13 bases between them. Germline V lookup: CDR1 SGDLS, CDR2 YYNGEE. CDR3 loop: CASSLNLVAEAFF. CDR3 DNA: TGTGCCAGCAGCCTCAACTTAGTCGCTGAAGCTTTCTTT.

The chain is built from TRBV7-6 and TRBJ2-2; perhaps TRBD2 as D (6 bases). CDR1 SGHVS and CDR2 FNYEAQ come from the germline V gene. V was cut by 6 bases and J by 3 bases, with 17 bases left in between. This CDR3 is 16 amino acids long. CDR3 DNA: TGTGCCAGCAGTTCGGGACTCCGGTGGGACACCGGGGAGCTGTTTTTT. It yields the protein CASSSGLRWDTGELFF. The full variable domain, in which reference TRBV7-6 and TRBJ2-2 provide the parts outside the CDR3, is GAGVSQSPRYKVTKRGQDVALRCDPISGHVSLYWYRQALGQGPEFLTYFNYEAQQDKSGLPNDRFSAERPEGSISTLTIQRTEQRDSAMYRCASSSGLRWDTGELFFGEGSRLTVL.

This sequence joins TRBV2 and TRBJ1-2, with TRBD1 matching over 12 bases. The CDR3 spans 16 residues. The junction had 10 bases not matched to a gene; V was cut back by 9 bases and J by 2 bases. Looked up from germline, CDR1 is SNHLY and CDR2 is FYNNEI. Here the CDR3 DNA reads TGTGCCAGTTTGGGACAGGGGGCGAGCGAAAACTATGGCTACACCTTC. It codes for CASLGQGASENYGYTF. Full variable domain (outside the CDR3, taken from reference TRBV2 and TRBJ1-2): EPEVTQTPSHQVTQMGQEVILRCVPISNHLYFYWYRQILGQKVEFLVSFYNNEISEKSEIFDDQFSVERPDGSNFTLKIRSTKLEDSAMYFCASLGQGASENYGYTFGSGTRLTVV.

V gene TRBV7-9 combines with J gene TRBJ2-3, with no clear D. The CDR3 is made up of 19 amino acids. Germline assignment: CDR1 SEHNR and CDR2 FQNEAQ (reference sequence). Trimming removed 3 bases at V and 0 bases at J, with 22 bases between. The chain's CDR3 is CASSFDPYHPGQSTDTQYF. As DNA, the CDR3 is TGTGCCAGCAGCTTCGATCCCTATCACCCAGGCCAAAGCACAGATACGCAGTATTTT.

The chain employs TRBV15 and TRBJ2-7; no clear D. Germline V lookup: CDR1 LNHNV, CDR2 YYDKDF (reference sequence). Trimming removed 5 bases at V and 0 bases at J, with 8 bases between. The CDR3 contains 13 residues. CDR3 in amino acids: CATSVLSSYEQYF. DNA for the CDR3: TGTGCCACCAGCGTACTCAGCTCCTACGAGCAGTACTTC.

The rearrangement links TRBV27 to TRBJ2-7; D is uncertain. The CDR3 consists of 13 residues. Germline V CDR1 and CDR2: MNHEY, SMNVEV (reference sequence). The ends were cut back, 3 bases at V and 3 bases at J, with 9 bases in the middle. The CDR3 bases are TGTGCCAGCAGTTTGGCGGCATACTACGAGCAGTACTTC. Translated: CASSLAAYYEQYF.

The chain couples TRBV28 to TRBJ2-2; 9 bases are shared with TRBD1. Germline CDR1 and CDR2: MDHEN and SYDVKM. J gave up 4 bases and V 3 bases, and 3 bases lay outside the gene matches. CDR3 length equals 15 residues. The CDR3 sequence is CASSFGTGRTGELFF. The DNA of the CDR3 is TGTGCCAGCAGTTTCGGGACAGGGCGCACCGGGGAGCTGTTTTTT.

This clone showed up just once. This sequence joins TRBV19 and TRBJ1-5; TRBD1 is a possible D gene (5 bases). Germline V lookup: CDR1 LNHDA, CDR2 SQIVND (reference sequence). The V end was cut by 5 bases, the J end by 5 bases, with 13 bases between. The CDR3 totals 14 residues. CDR3 sequence (DNA): TGTGCCAGTAGTTTCGGCCGGGGGGATCAGCCCCAGCATTTT. This gives the protein CASSFGRGDQPQHF.

CDR3 bases: TGTGCCAGCAGTGTATATCCGACCGACCCTTATGGCTACACCTTC. Protein product: CASSVYPTDPYGYTF. The chain combines TRBV2 with TRBJ1-2; D not certain. V gave up 4 bases and J gave up 5 bases, with 17 bases separating them. This CDR3 region has 15 residues. Germline lookup yields CDR1 SNHLY and CDR2 FYNNEI.

This sequence joins TRBV5-1 and TRBJ2-6; 9 bases match TRBD2. Losses at the gene ends were 1 base for V and 4 bases for J; bases not matched to a gene: 9. The CDR3 contains 18 residues. Germline V lookup: CDR1 SGHRS, CDR2 YFSETQ. CDR3 coding DNA: TGCGCCAGCAGCTTGCGGGTAATTAGCGGGAGCGGGGCCAACGTCCTGACTTTC. Translating gives CASSLRVISGSGANVLTF.

The chain uses TRBV5-4 and TRBJ2-1; D is unresolved. The CDR3 is 12 amino acids. The V end was cut by 4 bases, the J end by 4 bases, with 6 bases between. Per germline, CDR1 SGHNT and CDR2 YYREEE (reference sequence). The DNA of the CDR3 is TGTGCCAGCAGCCTACATTACAATGAGCAGTTCTTC. It specifies CASSLHYNEQFF.

This chain links TRBV5-6 with TRBJ2-1; D may be TRBD1 (5 bases). The CDR3 runs to 13 residues. The V end lost 0 bases, the J end lost 8 bases, and 9 bases lay between the germline ends. CDR1 is SGHDT, CDR2 YYEEEE, per germline. The CDR3 nucleotides read TGTGCCAGCAGCTTGGCCAGGGTCTATGAGCAGTTCTTC. Protein product: CASSLARVYEQFF.